What follows describes a single T cell receptor (beta chain). It lacks a known antigen. Per-nucleotide qualities are absent, and no much larger clonotype sits a single base away. Rearranged TRB sequences spanning V, D and J segments were amplified by multiplex touch-down PCR using a mixed TRB-A/B primer pool. Two consecutive PCR reactions with Phusion HS II polymerase added Illumina adapters and sample indices to the amplicons. The amplicons were purified from gel with the NucleoSpin Gel and PCR Clean-up kit and then assessed with Qubit and an Agilent 2100 Bioanalyzer. Libraries were sequenced on an Illumina MiSeq using 600-cycle, single-indexed, paired-end runs. The paper's processing steps were these. MiXCR versions 2.12 and 3.0.5 were used to process TRB sequences. Each unique CDR3 nucleotide sequence was treated as one clone, and only productive sequences with two or more reads were kept. Repertoire metrics included Shannon diversity, evenness, clonality (one minus evenness), and alpha-parameterized diversity profiles from alpha 0 to 5. Generation probabilities of clones in paired pre- and post-chemotherapy samples were computed with the IGoR algorithm. The public reads were run again by TCRdb, first through fastp at Q25 and then through MiXCR, and only productive beta chains were kept. Each record represents a unique CDR3 protein, reported with the most common genes and DNA among its rows. These V and J calls derive from TCRdb rather than the authors' analysis. Across this sample there are 9,000 to 9,500 distinct CDR3 sequences, with about 34% seen only once. The ten largest make up around 3.8% of the sample.

This sample was taken from a study of T cell repertoires in aging, cancer and after chemotherapy (dated by TCRdb to about 2019). A note on the overall study: Donors spanned six age groups from 30 or younger to 70 or older, with at least three individuals per group. Alongside fewer than 100 healthy donors serving as a reference group, the cohort included some 210 cancer patients, of whom roughly 92 had hematological cancers and more than 110 had solid cancers. To examine immunoaging and T cell reconstitution after chemotherapy, the study profiled TCR beta repertoires in peripheral blood from healthy donors and cancer patients. TCR repertoires from healthy donor controls were recorded over periods of several months to years and showed clear clonal overlap between repeated samplings. The complete dataset included about 8.8 million TCR reads.

The research as a whole found: Compared with age-matched healthy donors, untreated patients with either hematological or solid cancers had significantly lower TCR diversity in the blood along with higher clonality. It was noted by the authors that conclusions about immunological memory after chemotherapy cannot be drawn from the repertoire data. In healthy donors, the drop in TCR diversity with age came mainly from a loss of richness, whereas in cancer patients a loss of evenness also played a part. An increase in median generation probability over the chemotherapy interval was observed in both cancer cohorts, suggesting that the repertoire was reconstituted through rebound thymic output.

TCR beta rearrangements were amplified from genomic DNA isolated from peripheral blood, not from sorted cells or RNA. The CDR3 sequence holds 16 residues, the cysteine and phenylalanine included. Solely the CDR3 DNA is kept, with 48 bases framed from the first base. At the junction V is shortened by 3 bases and J by 3 bases; bases outside the gene matches: 8. For CDR1 and CDR2, the germline V gene lists KGHDR and SFDVKD. Rearrangement joined TRBV24-1 to TRBJ2-3; the junction holds 7 bases that match TRBD1. This TCR came from a human donor in good health. Sequenced sample: blood. The nucleotide sequence is TGTGCCACCAGTGATACTAGACAGGGAAGTACAGATACGCAGTATTTT. It is translated as CATSDTRQGSTDTQYF.